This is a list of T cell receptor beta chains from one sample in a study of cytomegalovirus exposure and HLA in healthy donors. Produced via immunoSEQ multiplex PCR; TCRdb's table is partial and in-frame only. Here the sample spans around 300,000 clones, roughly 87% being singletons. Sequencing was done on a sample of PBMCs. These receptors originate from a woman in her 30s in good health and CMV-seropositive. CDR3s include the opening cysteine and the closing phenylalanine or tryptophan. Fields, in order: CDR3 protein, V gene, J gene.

CDR3aa: CASSQEFGGVEQETQYF; v_gene: TRBV4-1; j_gene: TRBJ2-5
CDR3aa: CASSREYNSPLHF; v_gene: TRBV6-5; j_gene: TRBJ1-6
CDR3aa: CASSQGLKGDRAHYNEQFF; v_gene: TRBV4-1; j_gene: TRBJ2-1
CDR3aa: CASSATKDQAVGTEAFF; v_gene: TRBV2; j_gene: TRBJ1-1
CDR3aa: CASSQERYGYTF; v_gene: TRBV16; j_gene: TRBJ1-2
CDR3aa: CASSLTSGTGARETQYF; v_gene: TRBV27; j_gene: TRBJ2-5
CDR3aa: CASRSGDQPQHF; v_gene: TRBV6-1; j_gene: TRBJ1-5
CDR3aa: CASSLRGDRAEAFF; v_gene: TRBV5-1; j_gene: TRBJ1-1
CDR3aa: CASSRGTGKETQYF; v_gene: TRBV5-4; j_gene: TRBJ2-5
CDR3aa: CAWSPAGRAYGYTF; v_gene: TRBV30; j_gene: TRBJ1-2